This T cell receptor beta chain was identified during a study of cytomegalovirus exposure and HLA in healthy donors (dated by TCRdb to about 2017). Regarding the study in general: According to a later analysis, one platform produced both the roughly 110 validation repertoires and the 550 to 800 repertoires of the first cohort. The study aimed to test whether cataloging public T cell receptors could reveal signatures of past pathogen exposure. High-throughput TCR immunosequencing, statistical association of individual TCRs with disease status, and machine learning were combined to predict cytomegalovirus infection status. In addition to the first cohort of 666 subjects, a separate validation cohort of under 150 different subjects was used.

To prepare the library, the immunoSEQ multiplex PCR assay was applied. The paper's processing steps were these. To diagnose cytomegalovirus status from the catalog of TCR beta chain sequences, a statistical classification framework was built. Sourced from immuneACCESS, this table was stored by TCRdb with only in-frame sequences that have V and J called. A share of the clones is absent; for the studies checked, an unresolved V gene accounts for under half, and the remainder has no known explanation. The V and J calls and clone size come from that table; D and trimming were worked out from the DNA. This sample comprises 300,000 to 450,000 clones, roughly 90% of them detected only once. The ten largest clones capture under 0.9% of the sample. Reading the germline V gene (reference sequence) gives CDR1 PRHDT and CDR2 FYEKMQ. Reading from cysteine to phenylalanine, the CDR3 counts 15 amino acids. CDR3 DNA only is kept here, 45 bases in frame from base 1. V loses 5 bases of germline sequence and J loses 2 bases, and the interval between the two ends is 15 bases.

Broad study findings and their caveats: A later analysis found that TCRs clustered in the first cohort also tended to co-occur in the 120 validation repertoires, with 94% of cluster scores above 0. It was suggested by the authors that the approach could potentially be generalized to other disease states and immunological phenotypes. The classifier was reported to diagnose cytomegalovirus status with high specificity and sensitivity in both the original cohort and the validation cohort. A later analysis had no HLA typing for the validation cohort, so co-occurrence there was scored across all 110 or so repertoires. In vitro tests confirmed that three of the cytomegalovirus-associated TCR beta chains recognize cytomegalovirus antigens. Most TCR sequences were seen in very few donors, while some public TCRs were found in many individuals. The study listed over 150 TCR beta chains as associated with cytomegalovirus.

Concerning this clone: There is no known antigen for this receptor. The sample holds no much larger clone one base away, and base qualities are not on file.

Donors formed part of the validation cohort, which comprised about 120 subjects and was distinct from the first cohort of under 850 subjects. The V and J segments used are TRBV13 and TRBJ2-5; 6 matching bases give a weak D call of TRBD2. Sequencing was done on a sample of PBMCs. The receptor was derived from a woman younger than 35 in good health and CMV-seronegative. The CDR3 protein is CASSLEGLPQETQYF. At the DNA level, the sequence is TGTGCCAGCAGCCTCGAAGGACTACCACAAGAGACCCAGTACTTC.